Shown below are 6 T cell receptor beta chains from a single sample sequenced in a study of T cell responses to AZD1222 COVID-19 vaccine. Profiled with immunoSEQ multiplex PCR; TCRdb holds only in-frame clones, not every one. Counted here are about 110,000 clones, about 86% occurring once; the ten biggest clones make up 2.5% to 4%. This specimen consisted of peripheral blood, obtained on day 0 of AZD1222 vaccination. These receptors were collected from an adult in good health.

The CDR3 bases are TGCGCCAGCAGCTCCGCCGGGACAGACTATGGCTACACCTTC. Protein: CASSSAGTDYGYTF. The chain has TRBV5-1 and TRBJ1-2; the match to TRBD1 covers 7 bases. Losses at the gene ends were 3 bases for V and 3 bases for J; bases not matched to a gene: 5. The CDR3 is made up of 14 amino acids. The V gene's germline CDR1 is SGHRS and CDR2 YFSETQ. Supplemented by reference TRBV5-1 and TRBJ1-2, the full variable domain reads KAGVTQTPRYLIKTRGQQVTLSCSPISGHRSVSWYQQTPGQGLQFLFEYFSETQRNKGNFPGRFSGRQFSNSRSEMNVSTLELGDSALYLCASSSAGTDYGYTFGSGTRLTVV.

The V and J genes are TRBV3-1 (or the pseudogene TRBV3-2) and TRBJ2-6; no definite D call. CDR3 length: 14 residues. Trimming took off 4 bases at V and 0 bases at J, with 4 bases between the two ends. Germline V gene sequence: CDR1 LGHDT, CDR2 YNNKEL (reference sequence). The CDR3 region has the DNA TGTGCCAGCAGCCTCACCTCTGGGGCCAACGTCCTGACTTTC. Translating gives CASSLTSGANVLTF.

The chain recombines TRBV11-3 with TRBJ2-1; TRBD2 matches 9 bases. Trimming took 4 bases from V and 7 from J; bases not matched to a gene: 17. Germline V gene lookup returns CDR1 SGHNT and CDR2 YENEEA. CDR3 length equals 18 residues. DNA for the CDR3: TGTGCCAGCAGCTCTGTCGGCGGGGGGGCCGATAATTGGAATGAGCAGTTCTTC. The encoded protein is CASSSVGGGADNWNEQFF.

The chain carries TRBV5-4 and TRBJ2-2; D perhaps matches TRBD2 (7 bases). This CDR3 comprises 15 residues. V was clipped by 3 bases and J by 4 bases, with 13 bases between them. Looked up from germline, CDR1 is SGHNT and CDR2 is YYREEE (reference sequence). In nucleotides, the CDR3 is TGTGCCAGCAGCTCGAGGGGGGGCTCCACCGGGGAGCTGTTTTTT. It specifies CASSSRGGSTGELFF.

The table lists this clone with a count of one. The chain is built from TRBV12-5 and TRBJ1-1; 12 bases agree with TRBD1. The V gene end was trimmed by 7 bases and the J gene end by 1 base; junction bases not matched to a gene: 4. The germline V gene encodes CDR1 LGHNT and CDR2 FRNRAP. This CDR3 has 15 amino acids. CDR3 region: CASAPGQGANTEAFF. Here the CDR3 DNA reads TGTGCTAGTGCCCCGGGACAGGGGGCGAACACTGAAGCTTTCTTT.

The V call is TRBV6-2 or TRBV6-3, the J call TRBJ2-7, with D uncertain. The CDR3 spans 17 residues. Germline CDR1 is MNHEY and CDR2 is SVGEGT. V lost 2 bases, J lost 1 base, and 18 bases lay in between. The CDR3 protein is CASSYPSGRKPSYEQYF. Written as DNA, the CDR3 is TGTGCCAGCAGTTACCCGTCTGGGCGGAAACCTTCCTACGAGCAGTACTTC.